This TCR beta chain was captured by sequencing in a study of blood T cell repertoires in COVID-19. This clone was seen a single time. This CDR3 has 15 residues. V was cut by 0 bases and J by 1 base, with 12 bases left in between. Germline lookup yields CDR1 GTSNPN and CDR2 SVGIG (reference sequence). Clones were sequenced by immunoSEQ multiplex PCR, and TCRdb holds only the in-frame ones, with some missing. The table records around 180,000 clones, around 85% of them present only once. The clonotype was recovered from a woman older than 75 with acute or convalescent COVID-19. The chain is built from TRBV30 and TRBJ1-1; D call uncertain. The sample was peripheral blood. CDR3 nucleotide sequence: TGTGCCTGGAGTGTAGGACGGGATGGGAACACTGAAGCTTTCTTT. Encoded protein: CAWSVGRDGNTEAFF.